This T cell receptor (beta chain) is from a study of blood T cell repertoires in COVID-19. Study as a whole: Sites across the United States, Italy and Spain contributed samples from acute and convalescent COVID-19.

Here immunoSEQ multiplex PCR was the method, and the copy in TCRdb shows in-frame clones only, minus some. The table shows 240,000 or so clones, with 85% to 90% occurring only once. The CDR3 has 13 residues. V dropped 5 bases and J dropped 4; count of bases not matched to a gene: 3. Germline V gene sequence: CDR1 SGHTA, CDR2 FQGNSA. The rearrangement joins TRBV7-2 to TRBJ1-2, with 8 bases that match TRBD1. The sequenced material came from peripheral blood. This TCR was sampled from a woman in her 70s with active or convalescent COVID-19. This chain's CDR3 is CASSVQGVYGYTF. The CDR3 nucleotides read TGTGCCAGCAGCGTACAGGGGGTCTATGGCTACACCTTC.